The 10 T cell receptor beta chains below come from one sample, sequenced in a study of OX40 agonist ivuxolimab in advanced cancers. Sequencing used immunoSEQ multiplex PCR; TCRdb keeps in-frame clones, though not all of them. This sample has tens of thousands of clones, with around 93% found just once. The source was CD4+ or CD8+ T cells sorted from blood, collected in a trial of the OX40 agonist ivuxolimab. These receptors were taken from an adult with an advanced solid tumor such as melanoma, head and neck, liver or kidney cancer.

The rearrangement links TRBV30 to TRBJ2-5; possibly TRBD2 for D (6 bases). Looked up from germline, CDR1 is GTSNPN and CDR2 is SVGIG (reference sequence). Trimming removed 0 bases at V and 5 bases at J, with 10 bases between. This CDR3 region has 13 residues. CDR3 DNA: TGTGCCTGGAGTGTGGGGGGTTCTGAGACCCAGTACTTC. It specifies CAWSVGGSETQYF.

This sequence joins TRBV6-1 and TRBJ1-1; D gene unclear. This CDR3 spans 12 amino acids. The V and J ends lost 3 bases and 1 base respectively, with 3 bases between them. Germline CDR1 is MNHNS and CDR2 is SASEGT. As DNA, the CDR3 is TGTGCCAGCAGTGAGGGGAACACTGAAGCTTTCTTT. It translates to CASSEGNTEAFF.

The CDR3 nucleotides are TGTGCCAGCAGCCATCACGGTCTAACCGGGGAGCTGTTTTTT. Amino acids: CASSHHGLTGELFF. V gene TRBV14 combines with J gene TRBJ2-2; D remains ambiguous. The CDR3 spans 14 residues. V shed 3 bases and J shed 5 bases, with 10 bases lying between them. Germline V gene sequence: CDR1 SGHDN, CDR2 FVKESK.

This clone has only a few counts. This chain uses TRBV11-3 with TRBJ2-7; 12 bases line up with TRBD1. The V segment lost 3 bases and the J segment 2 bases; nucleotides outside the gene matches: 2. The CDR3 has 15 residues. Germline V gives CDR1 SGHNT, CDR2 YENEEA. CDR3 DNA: TGTGCCAGCAGCTTGGGACAGGGGGCTCCCTACGAGCAGTACTTC. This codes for CASSLGQGAPYEQYF.

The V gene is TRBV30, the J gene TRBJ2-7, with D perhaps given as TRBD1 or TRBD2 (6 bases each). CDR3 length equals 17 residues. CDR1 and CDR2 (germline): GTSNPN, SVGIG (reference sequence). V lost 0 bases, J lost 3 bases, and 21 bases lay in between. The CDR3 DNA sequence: TGTGCCTGGAGTGTACTTAGGGGGGACACATCTTACTACGAGCAGTACTTC. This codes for CAWSVLRGDTSYYEQYF.

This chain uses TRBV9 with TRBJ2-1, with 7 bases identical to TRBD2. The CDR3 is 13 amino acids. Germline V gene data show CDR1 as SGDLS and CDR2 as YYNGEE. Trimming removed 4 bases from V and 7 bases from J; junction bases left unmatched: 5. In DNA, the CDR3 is TGTGCCAGCAGCCGGACTAGTTGGAATGAGCAGTTCTTC. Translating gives CASSRTSWNEQFF.

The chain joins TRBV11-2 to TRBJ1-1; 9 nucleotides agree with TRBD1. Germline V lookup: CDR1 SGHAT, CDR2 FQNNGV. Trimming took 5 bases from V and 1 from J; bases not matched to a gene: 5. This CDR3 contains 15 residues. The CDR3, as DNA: TGTGCCAGCAGCAACCGGGACAGGGCGAACACTGAAGCTTTCTTT. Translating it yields CASSNRDRANTEAFF.

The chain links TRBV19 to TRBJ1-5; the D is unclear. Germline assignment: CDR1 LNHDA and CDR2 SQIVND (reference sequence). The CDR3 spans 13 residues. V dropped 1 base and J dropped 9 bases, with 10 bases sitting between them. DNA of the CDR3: TGTGCCAGTAGTATAGGGCGTTTAAGGCCCCAGCATTTT. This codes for CASSIGRLRPQHF.

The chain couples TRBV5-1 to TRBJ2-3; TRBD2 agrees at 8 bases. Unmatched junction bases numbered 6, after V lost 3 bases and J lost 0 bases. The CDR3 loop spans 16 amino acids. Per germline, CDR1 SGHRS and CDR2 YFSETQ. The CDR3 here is CASSSGGTPSTDTQYF. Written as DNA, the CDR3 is TGCGCCAGCAGCTCGGGGGGGACCCCGAGCACAGATACGCAGTATTTT.

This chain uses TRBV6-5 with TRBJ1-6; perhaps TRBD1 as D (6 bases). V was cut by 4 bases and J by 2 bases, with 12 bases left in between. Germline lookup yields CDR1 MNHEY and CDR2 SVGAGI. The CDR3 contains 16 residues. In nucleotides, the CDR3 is TGTGCCAGCAGTTCTCTACAGGGTGCCTATAATTCACCCCTCCACTTT. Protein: CASSSLQGAYNSPLHF.